Presented here are 27 T cell receptor beta chains from one specimen sequenced in a study of tumor-infiltrating lymphocytes in primary liver carcinoma. Germline DNA was also extracted, while the blood RNA originated from unsorted whole blood. From 500 ng of total RNA, TCR beta-specific cDNA was reverse-transcribed using a constant-region primer. Investigators got TCR beta libraries out of three nested multiplex PCR rounds, done with slightly modified ARM-PCR. Running 10 cycles apiece, the first two PCR rounds relied on TRBV1-TRBV30 forward primers together with a C-beta reverse primer. TCRdb redid the calling of the multiplex PCR reads with MiXCR, one entry per CDR3 protein. Among 310,000 or so distinct CDR3 sequences, 50% to 60% were seen once, and the ten largest hold about a sixth. The sequenced material came from peripheral blood. These receptors came from a woman aged 30 to 39 with primary liver carcinoma and hepatitis B virus infection.

This clonotype was detected many times. The V and J genes are TRBV29-1 and TRBJ2-7; D uncertain. Germline V gene data show CDR1 as SQVTM and CDR2 as ANQGSEA. V was pared by 5 bases and J by 3 bases, with 8 bases between. This CDR3 contains 11 residues. CDR3 region: CSVWDSYEQYF. CDR3 DNA sequence: TGCAGCGTTTGGGATAGCTACGAGCAGTACTTC.

Points on this clonotype: This may arise from a read error, as a much more abundant clone is one base away. J is TRBJ2-1 and V is TRBV6-1; D is unclear. Germline CDR1 MNHNS, CDR2 SASEGT. This CDR3 contains 15 residues. The CDR3: CASSRATANYNEQSF. The CDR3 DNA sequence: TGTGCCAGCAGCCGTGCGACTGCTAACTACAATGAGCAGTCCTTC.

Concerning this clonotype: A single base separates this from a much larger clone, so it may be a read error. It is likely a read error, because the conserved phenylalanine at the end of the CDR3 is missing. The chain links TRBV12-3 or TRBV12-4 to TRBJ2-7, with 10 bases identical to TRBD2. J gave up 3 bases and V 5 bases, and 4 bases lay outside the gene matches. The CDR3 spans 14 residues. The CDR3 sequence is CASSPSSGSYEQYI. CDR3 in DNA: TGTGCCAGCAGTCCTTCTAGCGGGAGCTACGAGCAGTACATC.

In the case of this clonotype: Since the CDR3 does not end with the conserved phenylalanine or tryptophan, this likely comes from a read error. This chain uses TRBV10-2 with TRBJ1-6; D perhaps matches TRBD1 (6 bases). In germline, CDR1 is WSHSY, CDR2 SAAADI. This CDR3 comprises 13 residues. V was clipped by 9 bases and J by 7 bases, with 13 bases between them. DNA of the CDR3: TGCGCCAGTAGTCGGACAGCCAATTCACCCCTCCACTAT. The encoded protein is CASSRTANSPLHY.

Details on this clonotype: At one boundary the junction diverges from the germline segment, which might be a read error. This chain connects TRBV11-2 to TRBJ1-4, with unresolved D. CDR1 and CDR2 from the germline V gene are SGHAT and FQNNGV. This CDR3 comprises 17 residues. In nucleotides, the CDR3 is TGTGCCAGCAGCTTAGATGGAATGAGAGGTCTCGGGGAAAAACGGTTTTTT. It yields the protein CASSLDGMRGLGEKRFF.

This clonotype was seen more than once but under ten times. V usage is TRBV5-5 and J usage is TRBJ2-2; D remains unclear. This CDR3 is 14 amino acids long. CDR1 is SGHKS, CDR2 YYEKEE, per germline (reference sequence). Trimming pared 0 bases from V and 2 bases from J, leaving 5 bases between. The CDR3 DNA reads as TGTGCCAGCAGCTTGGGCAGTAACACCGGGGAGCTGTTTTTT. Residues: CASSLGSNTGELFF.

The chain is built from TRBV6-1 and TRBJ1-1; D gene unclear. The V end lost 5 bases, the J end lost 0 bases, and 4 bases lay between the germline ends. CDR3 size: 12 residues. Germline V CDR1 and CDR2: MNHNS, SASEGT. In nucleotides, the CDR3 is TGTGCCAGCAGTAAAATGAACACTGAAGCTTTCTTT. As protein: CASSKMNTEAFF.

As concerns this clonotype: This could be a read error, since a much larger clone is one nucleotide away. This chain connects TRBV5-6 to TRBJ2-7; 8 bases match TRBD1. Germline CDR1 is SGHDT and CDR2 is YYEEEE. The V gene end was trimmed by 4 bases and the J gene end by 8 bases; junction bases not matched to a gene: 17. This CDR3 comprises 16 residues. CDR3 amino acids: CASSPNLDRGSYKQYF. The DNA for the CDR3 is TGTGCCAGCAGCCCGAACCTCGACAGGGGTTCGTACAAGCAGTACTTC.

This clonotype was counted only a few times. The V gene is TRBV14, the J gene TRBJ1-2; possible D gene TRBD1, 6 bases. Germline V gene sequence: CDR1 SGHDN, CDR2 FVKESK. The CDR3 extends over 14 amino acids. V lost 1 base, J lost 7 bases, and 13 bases lay in between. CDR3 in DNA: TGTGCCAGCAGCCAAGTTATGGGGGGCCGTGGCTACACCTTC. Its protein is CASSQVMGGRGYTF.

This sequence joins TRBV6-2 or TRBV6-3 and TRBJ2-7; D may match TRBD1 or TRBD2 (5 bases each). The CDR3 is made up of 15 amino acids. CDR1 is MNHEY, CDR2 SVGEGT, per germline. Trimming took off 10 bases at V and 7 bases at J, with 26 bases between the two ends. The CDR3 spells CANRGNLKGNHEQYF. The CDR3 nucleotides read TGTGCCAACAGAGGGAATTTAAAGGGGAACCATGAGCAGTACTTC.

The chain is built from TRBV11-1 and TRBJ2-7; D not certain. The V gene lost 9 bases and the J gene lost 5 bases, with 20 bases spanning the gap. This CDR3 contains 14 residues. Germline CDR1 SGHAT, CDR2 FQDESV (reference sequence). CDR3 protein: CARSPEITSHEQYF. For the CDR3, the DNA is TGTGCCAGGAGCCCGGAGATAACGTCCCACGAGCAGTACTTC.

Worth noting for this clonotype: The junction differs from germline at one of its ends, possibly a read error. The chain is built from TRBV6-5 and TRBJ1-4; a possible D gene is TRBD1 (5 bases). This CDR3 comprises 15 residues. CDR1 is MNHEY and CDR2 is SVGAGI in the germline V gene. The CDR3 nucleotides are TGTGCCCGCAGTTACTCGATTGGGACCAATGAAAAACTGTTTTTT. Its protein product is CARSYSIGTNEKLFF.

This clonotype has just a few counts. This chain uses TRBV24-1 with TRBJ2-1, with D uncertain. Germline-derived CDR1 and CDR2 are KGHDR and SFDVKD. V gave up 4 bases and J gave up 8 bases, with 11 bases separating them. The CDR3 runs to 13 residues. The CDR3 bases are TGTGCCACCAGTGACACTACAAGCGATGAGCAGTTCTTC. It is translated as CATSDTTSDEQFF.

This clonotype was found once. One junction end does not reproduce the germline sequence, and a read error may be involved. The chain joins TRBV4-1 to TRBJ2-2; TRBD2 agrees at 9 bases. Germline V gene data show CDR1 as MGHRA and CDR2 as YSYEKL. The CDR3 has 16 amino acids. The CDR3 DNA is TGCGCCAGTACCATTAGCGGGAGCGGGGACACCGGGGAGCTGCTTTTT. Translating it yields CASTISGSGDTGELLF.

As to this clonotype: The junction differs from germline at one of its ends, possibly a read error. The chain uses TRBV5-4 and TRBJ2-5; no firm D call. From germline, CDR1 is SGHNT and CDR2 YYREEE (reference sequence). The CDR3 runs 15 residues. The CDR3 spells CVSSLDGLNQETQYF. CDR3 nucleotide sequence: TGTGTCAGCAGCTTGGACGGGCTCAATCAAGAGACCCAGTACTTC.

About this clonotype: A much larger clone is a single base away; this may be a read error. This CDR3 is missing its conserved last phenylalanine or tryptophan, likely due to a read error. The chain links TRBV29-1 to TRBJ2-7, with 13 positions matching TRBD2. The CDR3 is 15 amino acids. CDR1 is SQVTM and CDR2 is ANQGSEA in the germline V gene. V lost 8 bases and J lost 0; bases outside the gene matches: 7. CDR3 protein: CSIWTSGSSSYEQYY. The CDR3 DNA is TGCAGCATATGGACTAGCGGGAGTAGCTCCTACGAGCAGTACTAC.

This clonotype was counted ten times or more. The chain joins TRBV12-3 or TRBV12-4 to TRBJ2-1; D is unresolved. Trimming took 5 bases from V and 4 from J, leaving 6 bases between them. The CDR3 contains 12 residues. The CDR3 sequence is CASSPKYNEQFF. Written as DNA, the CDR3 is TGTGCCAGCAGTCCTAAATACAATGAGCAGTTCTTC.

This clonotype has only a few counts. This chain uses TRBV5-4 with TRBJ1-5, with D unresolved. The CDR3 is 15 residues long. Trimming left V 2 bases short and J 9 bases short, with 18 bases between. Germline CDR1 reads SGHNT; CDR2 reads YYREEE (reference sequence). CDR3 loop: CASSLVRIGDRPQHF. CDR3 in DNA: TGTGCCAGCAGCTTAGTAAGGATTGGGGATCGGCCCCAGCATTTT.

The V call is TRBV7-9, the J call TRBJ1-1; no clear D gene. The V gene lost 2 bases and the J gene lost 7 bases, with 14 bases spanning the gap. The CDR3 runs to 14 residues. Germline V gene sequence: CDR1 SEHNR, CDR2 FQNEAQ (reference sequence). The CDR3 here is CASSLLRLGNEAFF. Written as DNA, the CDR3 is TGTGCCAGCAGCTTATTGCGGCTGGGCAATGAAGCTTTCTTT.

Worth noting for this clonotype: Given a much more abundant clone one base away, this may be a read error. Without the conserved terminal phenylalanine or tryptophan, this CDR3 likely stems from a read error. V gene TRBV12-3 or TRBV12-4 combines with J gene TRBJ2-3, with 16 bases that match TRBD2. V lost 6 bases to trimming and J lost 8 bases; unmatched junction nucleotides: 8. The CDR3 loop spans 16 amino acids. Here the CDR3 reads CASSGPGTSGRATQYS. Here the CDR3 DNA reads TGTGCCAGCAGCGGGCCGGGGACTAGCGGGAGGGCTACGCAGTATTCT.

Regarding this clonotype: A junction boundary mismatches the germline segment, possibly from a read error. The rearrangement links TRBV4-1 to TRBJ1-6; D call uncertain. Germline lookup yields CDR1 MGHRA and CDR2 YSYEKL. This CDR3 has 14 residues. CDR3 nucleotide sequence: TGCGCCAGTAGCCACATACGGCTTAATTCACCCCTCCACTTT. Translated, it gives CASSHIRLNSPLHF.

This clonotype was seen only once. V usage is TRBV14 and J usage is TRBJ1-2; D gene unclear. Trimming removed 4 bases at V and 8 bases at J, with 17 bases between. The germline CDR1 and CDR2 sequences are SGHDN and FVKESK. This CDR3 region has 14 residues. The CDR3 DNA is TGTGCCAGCAGCCCAAATCCCGAACCAAGGGGCTACACCTTC. Its translation: CASSPNPEPRGYTF.

The table lists this clonotype with a count of one. This may come from a read error, since a much larger clone is one base off. This chain's CDR3 is CASSLRRTGENEQYF. The CDR3 DNA follows: TGTGCCAGCAGCTTACGACGGACAGGGGAAAACGAGCAGTACTTC. The chain uses TRBV11-2 and TRBJ2-7; 9 nucleotides align to TRBD1. The germline V gene has CDR1 SGHAT and CDR2 FQNNGV. The ends lost 2 bases at V and 5 bases at J; junction bases unmatched: 7. The CDR3 has 15 amino acids.

A few counts support this clonotype. The V gene is TRBV5-1, the J gene TRBJ2-2; the match to TRBD1 covers 8 bases. CDR1 is SGHRS and CDR2 is YFSETQ in the germline V gene. CDR3 length: 15 amino acids. J gave up 1 base and V 4 bases, and 3 bases lay outside the gene matches. The CDR3 nucleotides are TGCGCCAGCAGCGCCGACAGGGGGAACACCGGGGAGCTGTTTTTT. Translating it yields CASSADRGNTGELFF.

This chain connects TRBV5-4 to TRBJ2-1, with D perhaps TRBD1 (5 bases). Per germline, CDR1 SGHNT and CDR2 YYREEE (reference sequence). V dropped 3 bases and J dropped 7 bases, with 17 bases sitting between them. The CDR3 spans 15 residues. Here the CDR3 reads CASSSADSVGNEQFF. DNA for the CDR3: TGTGCCAGCAGCTCCGCAGACAGTGTGGGGAATGAGCAGTTCTTC.

For this clonotype: The junction departs from the called germline gene at one end, perhaps through a read error. V gene TRBV4-1 combines with J gene TRBJ2-7; 10 bases are a match to TRBD2. From germline, CDR1 is MGHRA and CDR2 YSYEKL. This CDR3 contains 16 residues. CDR3 sequence reads: CSSSQVLAGASYEQYF. Written as DNA, the CDR3 is TGTTCCAGCAGCCAAGTTCTAGCGGGGGCCTCCTACGAGCAGTACTTC.

This clonotype was found once. It may be a read error: a sequence one base away is much more abundant. The rearrangement links TRBV5-5 to TRBJ2-2; D ambiguous. Germline V gene data show CDR1 as SGHKS and CDR2 as YYEKEE (reference sequence). This CDR3 is built from 15 residues. V lost 4 bases and J 6 bases, leaving 16 bases between the germline ends. CDR3: CASSVDPDPSGELFF. The CDR3 nucleotides read TGTGCCAGCAGCGTGGATCCAGATCCTTCCGGGGAGCTGTTTTTT.